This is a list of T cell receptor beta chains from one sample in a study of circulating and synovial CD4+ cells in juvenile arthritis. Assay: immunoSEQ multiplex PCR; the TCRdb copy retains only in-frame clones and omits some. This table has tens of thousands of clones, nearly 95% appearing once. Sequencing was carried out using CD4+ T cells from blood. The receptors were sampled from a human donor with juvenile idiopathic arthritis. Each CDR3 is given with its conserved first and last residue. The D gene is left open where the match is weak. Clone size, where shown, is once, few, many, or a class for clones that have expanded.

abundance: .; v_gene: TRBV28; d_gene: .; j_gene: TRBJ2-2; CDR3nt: TGTGCCAGCTTCCCCACTGAGAACACCGGGGAGCTGTTTTTT; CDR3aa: CASFPTENTGELFF
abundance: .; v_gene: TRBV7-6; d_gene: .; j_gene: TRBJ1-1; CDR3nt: TGTGCCAGCAGTCGAGCTAGGAACACTGAAGCTTTCTTT; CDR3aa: CASSRARNTEAFF
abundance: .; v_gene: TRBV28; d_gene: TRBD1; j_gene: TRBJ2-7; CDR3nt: TGTGCCAGCAGTTTCGTGGACAGGGGGGCGAGGGAGCAGTACTTC; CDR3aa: CASSFVDRGAREQYF
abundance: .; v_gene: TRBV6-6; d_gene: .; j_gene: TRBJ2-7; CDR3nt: TGTGCCAGCAGTTCCGGACAGATCATCTCCTACGAGCAGTACTTC; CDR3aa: CASSSGQIISYEQYF
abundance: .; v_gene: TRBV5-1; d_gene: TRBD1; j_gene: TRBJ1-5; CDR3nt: TGCGCCAGCAGCTTGGGGACAGGGGGTTTTAATCAGCCCCAGCATTTT; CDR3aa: CASSLGTGGFNQPQHF
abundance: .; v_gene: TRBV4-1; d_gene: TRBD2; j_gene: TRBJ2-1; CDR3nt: TGCGCCAGCAGCCCATATCTAGCGGGAATCTCCTACAATGAGCAGTTCTTC; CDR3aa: CASSPYLAGISYNEQFF
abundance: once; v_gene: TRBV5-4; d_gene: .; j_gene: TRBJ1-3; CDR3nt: TGTGCCAGCAGTCTTGCAGGTGTAACTGGAAACACCATATATTTT; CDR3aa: CASSLAGVTGNTIYF
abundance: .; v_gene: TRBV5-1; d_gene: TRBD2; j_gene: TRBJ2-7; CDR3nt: TGCGCCAGCAGCTTGAACCTAGCGGGGCTCTACGAGCAGTACTTC; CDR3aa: CASSLNLAGLYEQYF
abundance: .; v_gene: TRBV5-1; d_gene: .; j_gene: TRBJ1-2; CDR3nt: TGCGCCAGCAGCCCCATTCAGGGTCAGGGCTACACCTTC; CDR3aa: CASSPIQGQGYTF
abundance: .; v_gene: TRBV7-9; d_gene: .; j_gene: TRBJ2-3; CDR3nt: TGTGCCAGCAGCCTCACTGGTACGCAGTATTTT; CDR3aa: CASSLTGTQYF
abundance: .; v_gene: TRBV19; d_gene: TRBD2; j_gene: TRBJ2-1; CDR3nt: TGTGCCAGTAGTATAGAAGCGGGGCGCCCCTACAATGAGCAGTTCTTC; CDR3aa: CASSIEAGRPYNEQFF
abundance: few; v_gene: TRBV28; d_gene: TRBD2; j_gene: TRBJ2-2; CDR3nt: TGTGCCAGCAGTTTGCGGGGGTTCAACACCGGGGAGCTGTTTTTT; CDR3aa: CASSLRGFNTGELFF
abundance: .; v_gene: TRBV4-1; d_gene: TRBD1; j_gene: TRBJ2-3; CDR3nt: TGCGCCAGCAGCCAAGAAGGACAGGGAGGATCAGATACGCAGTATTTT; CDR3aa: CASSQEGQGGSDTQYF
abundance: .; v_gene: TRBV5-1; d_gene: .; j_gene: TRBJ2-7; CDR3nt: TGCGCCAGCAGCTTGTCTCTAGGCTACGAGCAGTACTTC; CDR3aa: CASSLSLGYEQYF
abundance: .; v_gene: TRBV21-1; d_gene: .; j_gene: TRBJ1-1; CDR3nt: TGTGCCAGCAGCAGGAGACAGGGCATGAACACTGAAGCTTTCTTT; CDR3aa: CASSRRQGMNTEAFF
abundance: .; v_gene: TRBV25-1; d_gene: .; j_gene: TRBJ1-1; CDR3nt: TGTGCCAGCAGTGAACCAGAGAACACTGAAGCTTTCTTT; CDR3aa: CASSEPENTEAFF
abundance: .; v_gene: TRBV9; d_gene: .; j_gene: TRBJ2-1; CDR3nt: TGTGCCAGCAGCGTAGGGGGGCCCTACAATGAGCAGTTCTTC; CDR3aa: CASSVGGPYNEQFF
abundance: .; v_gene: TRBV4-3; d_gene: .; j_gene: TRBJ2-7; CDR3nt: TGCGCCAGCAGCCAAGACGGCTACGAGCAGTACTTC; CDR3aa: CASSQDGYEQYF
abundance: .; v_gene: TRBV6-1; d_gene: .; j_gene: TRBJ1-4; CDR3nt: TGTGCCAGCAGTCAGGGGATTGATGAAAAACTGTTTTTT; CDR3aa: CASSQGIDEKLFF
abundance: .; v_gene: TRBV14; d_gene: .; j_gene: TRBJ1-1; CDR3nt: TGTGCCAGCAGCCGCCGGGGGGCTGAAGCTTTCTTT; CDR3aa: CASSRRGAEAFF
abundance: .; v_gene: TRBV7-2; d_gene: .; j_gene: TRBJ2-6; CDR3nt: TGTGCCAGCAGCCGGGCGGGCATCTCCGGGGCCAACGTCCTGACTTTC; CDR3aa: CASSRAGISGANVLTF
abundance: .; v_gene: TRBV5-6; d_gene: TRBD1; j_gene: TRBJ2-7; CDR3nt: TGTGCCAGCAGACATACAGGGGGCGCTTACTACGAGCAGTACTTC; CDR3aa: CASRHTGGAYYEQYF
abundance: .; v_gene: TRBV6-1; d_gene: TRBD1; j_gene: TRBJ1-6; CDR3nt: TGTGCCAGCAGTGTCGACAGGGTGAAAAATTCACCCCTCCACTTT; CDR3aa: CASSVDRVKNSPLHF
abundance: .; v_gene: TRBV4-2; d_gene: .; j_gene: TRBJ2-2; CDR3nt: TGTGCCAGCAGCCAGGACAGAACGAACACCGGGGAGCTGTTTTTT; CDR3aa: CASSQDRTNTGELFF
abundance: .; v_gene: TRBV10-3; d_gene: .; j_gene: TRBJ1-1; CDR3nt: TGTGCCATCAGTGAGTATATAGAGGGAGAGGACTCTGAAGCTTTCTTT; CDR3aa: CAISEYIEGEDSEAFF
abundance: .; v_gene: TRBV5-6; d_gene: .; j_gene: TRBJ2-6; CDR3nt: TGTGCCAGCAGCCGAAAACCGGGACAACTCTCTGGGGCCAACGTCCTGACTTTC; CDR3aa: CASSRKPGQLSGANVLTF
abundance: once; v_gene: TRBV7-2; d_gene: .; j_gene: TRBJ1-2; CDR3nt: TGTGCCAGCAGCTTAGAGGAGCCCCCCTATGGCTACACCTTC; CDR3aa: CASSLEEPPYGYTF
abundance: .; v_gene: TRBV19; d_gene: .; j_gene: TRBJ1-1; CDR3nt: TGTGCCAGTAGTAGGGGGCCGGGGGGGGCTGGCGGAGTGAACACTGAAGCTTTCTTT; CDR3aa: CASSRGPGGAGGVNTEAFF
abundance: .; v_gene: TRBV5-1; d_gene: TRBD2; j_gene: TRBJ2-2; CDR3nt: TGCGCCAGCAGCTTGACTAGCGGGAGCCCCCGGGAGCTGTTTTTT; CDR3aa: CASSLTSGSPRELFF
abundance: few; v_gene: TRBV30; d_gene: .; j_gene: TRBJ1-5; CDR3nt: TGTGCCTGGAGTGGCGGGGTTAGCAATCAGCCCCAGCATTTT; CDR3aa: CAWSGGVSNQPQHF
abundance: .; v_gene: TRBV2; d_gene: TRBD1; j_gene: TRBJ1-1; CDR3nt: TGTGCCAGCATTGACAGGGGGCACGTGAACACTGAAGCTTTCTTT; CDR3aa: CASIDRGHVNTEAFF
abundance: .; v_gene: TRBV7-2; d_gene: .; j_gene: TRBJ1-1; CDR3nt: TGTGCCAGCAGCCCACACATTTCGAACACTGAAGCTTTCTTT; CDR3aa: CASSPHISNTEAFF
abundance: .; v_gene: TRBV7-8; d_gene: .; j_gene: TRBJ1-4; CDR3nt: TGTGCCAGCAGCGTCCGTGAAAACAGTGAAAAACTGTTTTTT; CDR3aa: CASSVRENSEKLFF
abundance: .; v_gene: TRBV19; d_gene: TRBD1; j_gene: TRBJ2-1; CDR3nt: TGTGCCAGTACAGGACAGGGGCTCAATGAGCAGTTCTTC; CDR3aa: CASTGQGLNEQFF
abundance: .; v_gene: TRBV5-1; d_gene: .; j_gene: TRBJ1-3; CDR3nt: TGCGCCAGCAGCTTGGTCTCAGGAGGCTCTGGAAACACCATATATTTT; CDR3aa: CASSLVSGGSGNTIYF
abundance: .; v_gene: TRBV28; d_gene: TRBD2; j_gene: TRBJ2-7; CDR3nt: TGTGCCAGCAGATCCCCTAGCGGGAGAACCTACGAGCAGTACTTC; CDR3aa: CASRSPSGRTYEQYF
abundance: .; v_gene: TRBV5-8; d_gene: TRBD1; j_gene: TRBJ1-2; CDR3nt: TGTGCCAGCAGCAGAGACAGGGCCTACCATTATGGCTACACCTTC; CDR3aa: CASSRDRAYHYGYTF
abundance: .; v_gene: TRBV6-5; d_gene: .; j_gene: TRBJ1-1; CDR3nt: TGTGCCAGCTTAACAGGGAGTAGGACTGAAGCTTTCTTT; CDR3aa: CASLTGSRTEAFF
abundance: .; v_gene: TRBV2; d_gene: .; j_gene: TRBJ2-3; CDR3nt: TGTGCCAGCAGTGAAGGACTAGATACGCAGTATTTT; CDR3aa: CASSEGLDTQYF
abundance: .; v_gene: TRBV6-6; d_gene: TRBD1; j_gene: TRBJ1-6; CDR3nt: TGTGCCACCCAAGCCATAAGACCGGGACAGGGAGCCCTCCACTTT; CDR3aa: CATQAIRPGQGALHF
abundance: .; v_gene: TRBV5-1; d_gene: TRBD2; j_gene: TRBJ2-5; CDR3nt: TGCGCCAGCAGCCCGTACGGGAGGGACACCCAGTACTTC; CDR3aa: CASSPYGRDTQYF
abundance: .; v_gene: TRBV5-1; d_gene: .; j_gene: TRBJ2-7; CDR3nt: TGCGCCAGCAGCTTACAAGGGGGTCCCTCCTACGAGCAGTACTTC; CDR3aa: CASSLQGGPSYEQYF